The 27 T cell receptor beta chains below all came from one sample that was sequenced in a study of early T cells in non-severe SARS-CoV-2 infection. TCRdb reprocessed the 5' RACE reads with MiXCR, giving one entry per CDR3 protein. The sample has fewer than 35,000 distinct CDR3 sequences; about 6% are singletons. The material sequenced was whole blood. These receptors originate from an adult who was a healthcare worker with PCR-confirmed SARS-CoV-2 infection or an uninfected control (not recorded which).

This clonotype was detected many times. The chain carries TRBV4-1 and TRBJ2-3; 7 bases match TRBD2. Germline V CDR1 and CDR2: MGHRA, YSYEKL. Unmatched junction bases numbered 2, after V lost 4 bases and J lost 1 base. The CDR3 runs 14 residues. The CDR3 DNA follows: TGCGCCAGCAGCCGCGCGGGAGGCACAGATACGCAGTATTTT. Translation: CASSRAGGTDTQYF.

This clonotype was detected many times. The CDR3 is CASSQEPGENTGELFF. CDR3 DNA sequence: TGTGCCAGCAGCCAAGAACCAGGGGAAAACACCGGGGAGCTGTTTTTT. This chain joins TRBV14 and TRBJ2-2, with D maybe TRBD1 (6 bases). V was clipped by 0 bases and J by 2 bases, with 10 bases between them. The CDR3 runs 16 residues. CDR1 and CDR2 (germline): SGHDN, FVKESK.

This clonotype has at least ten counts. The gene calls are TRBV7-9 and TRBJ2-7, with D possibly TRBD1 on 5 matching bases. Germline values: CDR1 SEHNR, CDR2 FQNEAQ (reference sequence). Trimming shortened V by 5 bases and J by 5 bases, and 10 bases separated the two germline ends. This CDR3 region has 12 residues. CDR3 sequence (DNA): TGTGCCAGCAGCCCTCCAGGGAACGAGCAGTACTTC. Translating gives CASSPPGNEQYF.

This chain connects TRBV7-9 to TRBJ2-3; D call uncertain. V was trimmed by 3 bases and J by 5 bases, leaving 6 bases between them. CDR3 length: 12 residues. Germline V gene sequence: CDR1 SEHNR, CDR2 FQNEAQ (reference sequence). As DNA, the CDR3 is TGTGCCAGCAGCTTCATAGAAGATACGCAGTATTTT. This translates into CASSFIEDTQYF.

This clonotype has only a few counts. The chain carries TRBV10-3 and TRBJ2-7, with 8 bases that match TRBD2. This CDR3 contains 18 residues. The J segment lost 0 bases and the V segment lost 10 bases, leaving 20 bases of the junction unmatched. From germline, CDR1 is ENHRY and CDR2 SYGVKD. CDR3 DNA sequence: TGTGCCACCTGGGGGGTGGCGGGAGGAAGTATGGCCTCCTACGAGCAGTACTTC. Encoded protein: CATWGVAGGSMASYEQYF.

This clonotype was detected ten times or more. Here the CDR3 reads CASSTIPTNEKLFF. The CDR3 nucleotides read TGTGCCAGCAGTACCATCCCAACTAATGAAAAACTGTTTTTT. This chain connects TRBV7-9 to TRBJ1-4; no definite D call. Trimming cost V 6 bases and J 0 bases, with 8 bases left between them. From germline, CDR1 is SEHNR and CDR2 FQNEAQ (reference sequence). The CDR3 sequence is 14 residues long.

This clonotype was observed many times. The V and J genes are TRBV10-2 and TRBJ2-5; weak D call: TRBD2 (6 bases). This CDR3 spans 14 amino acids. V dropped 1 base and J dropped 6 bases, with 12 bases sitting between them. Germline V lookup: CDR1 WSHSY, CDR2 SAAADI. CDR3: CASSEFAGTQTQYF. CDR3 coding DNA: TGCGCCAGCAGTGAGTTCGCAGGGACTCAGACCCAGTACTTC.

The chain is built from TRBV11-2 and TRBJ2-1; no clear D gene. Germline V CDR1 and CDR2: SGHAT, FQNNGV. V was trimmed by 5 bases and J by 2 bases, leaving 13 bases between them. This CDR3 contains 15 residues. The CDR3 region is CASSPNRFPYNEQFF. The DNA for the CDR3 is TGTGCCAGCAGCCCCAACAGATTCCCCTACAATGAGCAGTTCTTC.

A word on this clonotype: At one end the junction does not follow the germline gene, possibly because of a read error. The chain recombines TRBV12-3 or TRBV12-4 with TRBJ2-5; unclear D gene. The CDR3 loop spans 13 amino acids. CDR3: CASSFQLQETRYF. CDR3 in DNA: TGTGCCAGCAGTTTCCAGCTGCAAGAGACCCGGTACTTC.

This clonotype has just a few counts. This chain connects TRBV11-2 to TRBJ2-1; the D gene is possibly TRBD2 (6 bases). V was pared by 3 bases and J by 10 bases, with 16 bases between. This CDR3 contains 14 residues. The germline V gene encodes CDR1 SGHAT and CDR2 FQNNGV. The CDR3 bases are TGTGCCAGCAGCTTCCGGGGCGGGAAAGGAGAGCAGTTCTTC. This codes for CASSFRGGKGEQFF.

This clonotype showed up many times. This chain links TRBV11-3 with TRBJ1-2; no firm D call. V was pared by 4 bases and J by 0 bases, with 9 bases between. The germline V gene encodes CDR1 SGHNT and CDR2 YENEEA. The CDR3 length is 14 residues. CDR3 amino acids: CASSSRGANYGYTF. The CDR3 region has the DNA TGTGCCAGCAGCTCCCGTGGGGCTAACTATGGCTACACCTTC.

This clonotype was seen more than once but under ten times. V gene TRBV19 combines with J gene TRBJ2-5; possible D gene TRBD2, 6 bases. Deletions cut 3 bases from V and 2 bases from J, with 19 bases between. CDR1 is LNHDA and CDR2 is SQIVND in the germline V gene (reference sequence). The CDR3 totals 17 residues. CDR3 region: CASSMGGAGREQETQYF. Here the CDR3 DNA reads TGTGCCAGTAGTATGGGAGGTGCCGGGCGGGAACAAGAGACCCAGTACTTC.

In this sample, this clonotype turned up many times. The J gene is TRBJ1-6, the V gene TRBV29-1; D ambiguous. The CDR3 runs 14 residues. Germline V lookup: CDR1 SQVTM, CDR2 ANQGSEA. V gave up 5 bases and J gave up 7 bases, with 15 bases separating them. For the CDR3, the DNA is TGCAGCGTTACCGGGCCAGAAGACAATTCACCCCTCCACTTT. This gives the protein CSVTGPEDNSPLHF.

This clonotype was observed many times. The V call is TRBV28, the J call TRBJ2-7; 9 nucleotides match TRBD2. This CDR3 spans 16 amino acids. Germline loops: CDR1 MDHEN, CDR2 SYDVKM. V was pared by 2 bases and J by 4 bases, with 9 bases of the junction left unmatched. The CDR3 sequence: CASSLTGATSGYEQYF. The CDR3 DNA reads TGTGCCAGCAGTTTAACTGGAGCGACTAGCGGATACGAGCAGTACTTC.

At least ten counts were recorded for this clonotype. The rearrangement joins TRBV19 to TRBJ1-1; D unclear. CDR3 length: 16 residues. V was shortened by 3 bases and J by 0 bases, with 14 bases between the two germline ends. Germline loops: CDR1 LNHDA, CDR2 SQIVND (reference sequence). The CDR3 sequence is CASSIGLGRMNTEAFF. CDR3 DNA sequence: TGTGCCAGTAGTATCGGGTTAGGGAGGATGAACACTGAAGCTTTCTTT.

Many counts were recorded for this clonotype. V usage is TRBV4-1 and J usage is TRBJ1-5; 7 positions agree with TRBD1. CDR3 size: 18 residues. In germline, CDR1 is MGHRA, CDR2 YSYEKL. With 1 base clipped from V and 2 bases from J, the junction kept 11 bases outside the gene matches. CDR3 coding DNA: TGCGCCAGCAGCCAAGCCCCGACAGGGTGGGGGGGCAATCAGCCCCAGCATTTT. Translation: CASSQAPTGWGGNQPQHF.

This clonotype was counted many times. The rearrangement joins TRBV5-3 to TRBJ1-5, with D tentatively TRBD1 (6 bases). TRBV5-3 is an open reading frame whose function is uncertain. There are 15 residues in the CDR3. Trimming took 0 bases from V and 2 from J, leaving 9 bases between them. The CDR3, as DNA: TGTGCCAGAAGCTTGGGCGGGGGCGGCAATCAGCCCCAGCATTTT. Its translation is CARSLGGGGNQPQHF.

At least ten counts were recorded for this clonotype. The V call is TRBV5-4, the J call TRBJ2-1; D not certain. This CDR3 has 14 residues. The germline V gene encodes CDR1 SGHNT and CDR2 YYREEE (reference sequence). V was shortened by 2 bases and J by 10 bases, with 16 bases between the two germline ends. Written as DNA, the CDR3 is TGTGCCAGCAGCTTCCCTCTTCTGTTAGGAGAGCAGTTCTTC. Translation: CASSFPLLLGEQFF. The variable domain in full, with the rest retrieved from reference TRBV5-4 and TRBJ2-1, is ETGVTQSPTHLIKTRGQQVTLRCSSQSGHNTVSWYQQALGQGPQFIFQYYREEENGRGNFPPRFSGLQFPNYSSELNVNALELDDSALYLCASSFPLLLGEQFFGPGTRLTVL.

This clonotype was observed at least ten times. The rearrangement uses TRBV28 and TRBJ2-1; 13 bases line up with TRBD2. The V and J ends lost 4 bases and 10 bases, in that order; junction bases with no gene match: 7. Germline V gene data show CDR1 as MDHEN and CDR2 as SYDVKM. The CDR3 runs to 15 residues. The CDR3 reads CASSSRTSGSGEQFF. As DNA, the CDR3 is TGTGCCAGCAGTTCACGGACTAGCGGGAGTGGCGAGCAGTTCTTC.

The chain combines TRBV7-3 with TRBJ2-2; a possible D gene is TRBD1 (5 bases). Germline CDR1 SGHTA, CDR2 FQGTGA. The V and J ends lost 5 bases and 3 bases respectively, with 10 bases between them. This CDR3 has 14 residues. The CDR3 region has the DNA TGTGCCAGCAGCGCGGACAAATACACCGGGGAGCTGTTTTTT. Translated: CASSADKYTGELFF.

The V gene is TRBV3-1, the J gene TRBJ2-3, with D possibly being TRBD1 (5 bases). The length of the CDR3 is 13 residues. V was pared by 3 bases and J by 13 bases, with 17 bases between. Germline CDR1 is LGHDT and CDR2 is YNNKEL (reference sequence). Here the CDR3 reads CASSQVGPAQEYF. The CDR3 bases are TGTGCCAGCAGCCAGGTCGGACCAGCACAGGAGTATTTT.

This clonotype was recorded many times. The J gene is TRBJ2-1, the V gene TRBV6-5; 13 bases are a match to TRBD2. The CDR3 totals 18 residues. Germline lookup yields CDR1 MNHEY and CDR2 SVGAGI. J was trimmed by 1 base and V by 5 bases; bases with no gene match: 8. Here the CDR3 DNA reads TGTGCCAGCAGTCCCTCCGAGGGACTAGCGGGGTCCTACAATGAGCAGTTCTTC. Protein sequence: CASSPSEGLAGSYNEQFF.

V and J are TRBV7-8 and TRBJ2-7; 12 bases map to TRBD1. CDR1 is SGHVS and CDR2 is FQNEAQ in the germline V gene. Trimming at V came to 5 bases and at J to 6 bases, leaving 8 bases not matched to a gene. The CDR3 runs 15 residues. The CDR3 sequence: CASSPRDRGQGEQYF. Here the CDR3 DNA reads TGTGCCAGCAGCCCCCGGGACAGGGGGCAGGGCGAGCAGTACTTC.

The chain has TRBV10-3 and TRBJ1-3, with D hard to call. The V end lost 2 bases, the J end lost 0 bases, and 5 bases lay between the germline ends. The germline gives CDR1 ENHRY, CDR2 SYGVKD. The CDR3 covers 14 residues. The CDR3 DNA reads TGTGCCATCAGTGAGCCCTTCTCTGGAAACACCATATATTTT. Translated: CAISEPFSGNTIYF.

This clonotype came up many times. V is TRBV25-1 and J is TRBJ2-1; tentative D call: TRBD1 (7 bases). Trimming cost V 8 bases and J 8 bases, with 13 bases left between them. There are 12 residues in the CDR3. Germline loops: CDR1 MGHDK, CDR2 SYGVNS. CDR3 DNA sequence: TGTGCCAGCGACCAGGGGGGCGATGAGCAGTTCTTC. Amino acids: CASDQGGDEQFF.

This clonotype was seen ten or more times. This chain uses TRBV19 with TRBJ2-1; D uncertain. This CDR3 region has 16 residues. Trimming took 3 bases from V and 0 from J, leaving 12 bases between them. Germline-derived CDR1 and CDR2 are LNHDA and SQIVND (reference sequence). The CDR3 reads CASSILMGFSYNEQFF. The DNA for the CDR3 is TGTGCCAGTAGTATCTTAATGGGATTCTCCTACAATGAGCAGTTCTTC.

This clonotype has more than one count but fewer than ten. The chain is built from TRBV28 and TRBJ2-1; possibly TRBD1 or TRBD2 for D (5 bases each). CDR1 and CDR2 (germline): MDHEN, SYDVKM. Trimming removed 8 bases from V and 10 bases from J, with 12 bases in between. The CDR3 loop spans 11 amino acids. Here the CDR3 reads CASRLGAEQFF. The CDR3 DNA reads as TGTGCCAGCCGACTCGGGGCGGAGCAGTTCTTC.